This T cell receptor (beta chain) originates from a study of shared clonotypes between healthy human individuals. Clones were sequenced by immunoSEQ multiplex PCR, and TCRdb holds only the in-frame ones, with some missing. Among 630,000 or so clones listed, roughly 98% were seen once. Germline V CDR1 and CDR2: LGHNA, YSLEER. The CDR3 sequence is 14 residues long. Between the trimmed V and J ends, which lost 1 base and 2 bases, there was a span of 9 bases. CD8 cells classed as naive were CD45RO-negative and positively selected for CCR7, excluding terminally differentiated effector memory CD45RA+ cells.

This receptor was obtained from a man aged 25 to 40 in good health. Sequenced sample: naive CD8+ T cells sorted from blood. The chain employs TRBV4-3 and TRBJ2-7, with unresolved D. CDR3 region: CASSQGYWAYEQYF. DNA of the CDR3: TGCGCCAGCAGCCAAGGGTATTGGGCCTACGAGCAGTACTTC.